A selection of T cell receptor beta chains follows, all from one sample in a study of shared clonotypes between healthy human individuals. Libraries were prepared by immunoSEQ multiplex PCR; TCRdb keeps only in-frame clonotypes and omits some of them. The table includes fewer than 1.6 million clones, roughly 98.5% detected once. The sample taken for sequencing was naive CD4+ T cells sorted from blood. The receptor set was obtained from a man between 25 and 39 years old in good health. CDR3s include the opening cysteine and the closing phenylalanine or tryptophan. A D gene is named only where the DNA matches it firmly. Where a row states a size, it is once, few, many or the class of an expanded clone; other rows omit it.

CDR3 length,J gene,D gene,clone size,V gene,CDR3 DNA,CDR3 protein
12,TRBJ1-1,.,.,TRBV28,TGTGCCAGCGGGGTCCGCGGCACTGAAGCTTTCTTT,CASGVRGTEAFF
14,TRBJ2-7,.,.,TRBV10-1,TGCGCCAGCACGGGACACCCAGCTTCCTACGAGCAGTACTTC,CASTGHPASYEQYF
14,TRBJ2-7,.,.,TRBV5-4,TGTGCCAGCAGCTCCTCAGGGGGGTCGAGAGAGCAGTACTTC,CASSSSGGSREQYF
14,TRBJ1-4,.,.,TRBV7-9,TGTGCCAGCAGCTCAGTTGGGTTTCGTGAAAAACTGTTTTTT,CASSSVGFREKLFF
14,TRBJ1-2,.,.,TRBV25-1,TGTGCCAGCAGTGAATCCTCGTGGGGAGAAGGCTACACCTTC,CASSESSWGEGYTF
18,TRBJ2-4,.,.,TRBV5-6,TGTGCCAGCAGCTCGGTTAAACGGGGCGACGAGCGTGGAGACATTCAGTACTTC,CASSSVKRGDERGDIQYF
15,TRBJ1-1,.,.,TRBV27,TGTGCCAGCAGTTTATCAAGACGGGTGAACACTGAAGCTTTCTTT,CASSLSRRVNTEAFF
16,TRBJ2-3,TRBD2,.,TRBV25-1,TGTGCCAGCAGTGATACTAGCGGGATCAGCACAGATACGCAGTATTTT,CASSDTSGISTDTQYF
14,TRBJ1-4,TRBD1,.,TRBV28,TGTGCCAGCCAGGGGGCGGTTCGGGTTGAAAAACTGTTTTTT,CASQGAVRVEKLFF
16,TRBJ2-3,TRBD2,.,TRBV5-1,TGCGCCAGCAGCTTGGGGCAGTTAGCGGGAACAGATACGCAGTATTTT,CASSLGQLAGTDTQYF
11,TRBJ2-1,TRBD2,.,TRBV20-1,TGCAGTGCTACCCAGCTGCGGGGGATGTTCTTC,CSATQLRGMFF
16,TRBJ2-4,.,once,TRBV7-8,TGTGCCAGCAGCTTATTGGGTGGCGGGGTGGCGGACATTCAGTACTTC,CASSLLGGGVADIQYF
14,TRBJ2-7,.,.,TRBV28,TGTGCCAGCTCAACGCCGGGCAGGAACTACGAGCAGTACTTC,CASSTPGRNYEQYF
16,TRBJ2-7,TRBD1,.,TRBV6-1,TGTGCCAGCAGTGAATTGGACAGGGGGCCCCCCTACGAGCAGTACTTC,CASSELDRGPPYEQYF
15,TRBJ2-5,.,.,TRBV7-9,TGTGCCAGCAGCAGGGGGGGACAGTCCGGAGAGACCCAGTACTTC,CASSRGGQSGETQYF
10,TRBJ2-2,.,.,TRBV2,TGCTCGGGGAGCACCGGGGAGCTGTTTTTT,CSGSTGELFF
15,TRBJ2-7,.,.,TRBV19,TGTGCCAGTAGTGGCTGGGACCAGGAGGAGCGCGAGCAGTACTTC,CASSGWDQEEREQYF
13,TRBJ1-5,.,.,TRBV9,TGTGCCAGCAGCCCCGGTGGAGGGCAGCCCCAGCATTTT,CASSPGGGQPQHF
15,TRBJ2-1,.,.,TRBV7-8,TGTGCCAGCAGATCCTTGGGGCCAAATTCCAATGAGCAGTTCTTC,CASRSLGPNSNEQFF
14,TRBJ1-2,TRBD1,.,TRBV18,TGTGCCAGCTCCCTGGGGGACAGGGAACGAGGCTACACCTTC,CASSLGDRERGYTF
13,TRBJ2-7,.,.,TRBV7-7,TGTGCTAGCAGCCCCATCACGGCCTACGAGCAGTACTTC,CASSPITAYEQYF
14,TRBJ2-5,.,.,TRBV9,TGTGCCAGCAGCCGGGGCCCGGGACAAGAGACCCAGTACTTC,CASSRGPGQETQYF
14,TRBJ1-4,.,.,TRBV9,TGTGCCAGCAGCGTAGGGGGGTTGAGTGAAAAACTGTTTTTT,CASSVGGLSEKLFF
17,TRBJ2-1,TRBD2,.,TRBV14,TGTGCCAGCAGCCCTCTCCAAAGCGGGAAGGTCTCCAATGAGCAGTTCTTC,CASSPLQSGKVSNEQFF
15,TRBJ2-7,TRBD1,once,TRBV7-9,TGTGCCAGCAGCCACTTAGGACAGGGGTCCTACGAGCAGTACTTC,CASSHLGQGSYEQYF